This T cell receptor (beta chain) was identified during a study of Graves' ophthalmopathy and Graves' hyperthyroidism. This CDR3 has 13 residues. CDR1 is SGHDN, CDR2 FVKESK, per germline. The hyperthyroidism patients, aged 18 to 65, had been newly diagnosed, with under 2 months' duration. Other autoimmune diseases, uncontrolled infections, pregnancy or lactation excluded patients from enrollment. The TCR beta CDR3 regions underwent amplification from RNA transcripts. Investigators did first-round RT-PCR with HTBI primers, then second-round multiplex PCR. TCRdb re-called the multiplex PCR reads with MiXCR, one entry per CDR3 protein. The table records over a million distinct CDR3 sequences, about 36% of them present only once. About this clonotype itself: The junction departs from germline at one end; a sequencing error may be responsible.

This sequence originates from an adult man with Graves' hyperthyroidism. V and J are TRBV14 and TRBJ1-5, with a weak D call TRBD1 (6 bases). The specimen sequenced was peripheral blood or thyroid tissue (not recorded which). The CDR3 sequence is CTSSRGGEQPQHF. The CDR3 DNA reads as TGTACCAGCAGCAGGGGTGGAGAACAGCCCCAGCATTTT.